The clone carrying this TCR beta chain was observed a handful of times. The antigen remains unidentified. During its preparation, the TCRbeta library received unique molecular identifiers. TCRdb reprocessed the PCR reads via MiXCR and lists one record per CDR3 protein. The sample carries fewer than 550,000 distinct CDR3 sequences, about an eighth recorded once. The CDR3 totals 15 residues. From germline, CDR1 is MNHEY and CDR2 SVGAGI. Trimming removed 2 bases at V and 6 bases at J, with 16 bases between. This sample is drawn from a study of T-cell reconstitution after alpha-beta-depleted transplantation in children. Findings and caveats of the study: Reportedly, alpha-beta T cells present about two months post-transplant originated from several hundred expanded clones of graft origin.

This chain joins TRBV6-5 and TRBJ1-1, with a possible D match to TRBD1 (5 bases). The TCR originated in a female patient aged 2-15 years who had a stem cell transplant for aplastic anemia, so the T cells may come from the graft donor. This specimen consisted of PBMCs, mostly from graft donor cells, obtained 180 days after TCRalphabeta/CD19-depleted stem cell transplant. CDR3 DNA sequence: TGTGCCAGCAGTTACAAACTTTTTCGGGACTCTGAAGCTTTCTTT. Its protein is CASSYKLFRDSEAFF.